The 2 T cell receptor beta chains below were found in one sample sequenced in a study of T cells in narcolepsy. TCRdb's copy holds only in-frame clones and misses some; the assay was immunoSEQ multiplex PCR. The sample contains 25,000 to 35,000 clones, roughly four fifths of which appear only once. Material: CD45RA- memory CD4+ T cells from PBMCs. These receptors were obtained from a human donor with narcolepsy.

The J gene is TRBJ1-5, the V gene TRBV19; TRBD1 aligns across 7 bases. Germline V CDR1 and CDR2: LNHDA, SQIVND (reference sequence). There are 14 residues in the CDR3. V trimming: 3 bases; J trimming: 7 bases; junction bases outside the gene matches: 6. The CDR3 nucleotides are TGTGCCAGTAGTATGGGGCCCAGGGGGCAGCCCCAGCATTTT. This sequence encodes CASSMGPRGQPQHF.

The genes are TRBV7-8 and TRBJ2-3; D may be TRBD1 or TRBD2 (5 bases each). The ends were cut back, 4 bases at V and 5 bases at J, with 13 bases in the middle. The CDR3 spans 14 residues. Germline assignment: CDR1 SGHVS and CDR2 FQNEAQ. CDR3 protein: CASSSLLRGDTQYF. As DNA, the CDR3 is TGTGCCAGCAGCTCCTTATTGAGGGGAGATACGCAGTATTTT.